This passage covers 24 T cell receptor beta chains from one sample sequenced in a study of T cell repertoires in cytomegalovirus infection. Their antigen targets remain unknown. MiXCR was run by TCRdb on the reads, yielding one entry per CDR3 protein. The sample includes about 130,000 distinct CDR3 sequences, around 32% of them seen just once. Specimen: CD8+ T cells from cultured PBMCs, collected from culture after CMV antigen stimulation. Receptors originate from a human donor in good health (CMV status not recorded). Some clones in this sample may be carry-over from other donors' samples.

The rearrangement uses TRBV5-1 and TRBJ2-1; D might be TRBD2 (5 bases). CDR1 and CDR2 from the germline V gene are SGHRS and YFSETQ. The ends were cut back, 4 bases at V and 4 bases at J, with 9 bases in the middle. The length of the CDR3 is 13 residues. CDR3 nucleotides: TGCGCCAGCAGCCCCGAGGGATACAATGAGCAGTTCTTC. Residues: CASSPEGYNEQFF.

This clonotype was counted only a few times. This chain uses TRBV7-2 with TRBJ2-3; D gene uncertain. The V gene's germline CDR1 is SGHTA and CDR2 FQGNSA. The ends were cut back, 2 bases at V and 2 bases at J, with 11 bases in the middle. The CDR3 covers 15 residues. DNA of the CDR3: TGTGCCAGCAGCTTATTTCCCAGCATCACAGATACGCAGTATTTT. Amino acids: CASSLFPSITDTQYF.

This clonotype has just a few counts. This rearrangement joins TRBV11-1 to TRBJ2-1, with 14 bases that match TRBD2. The V gene's germline CDR1 is SGHAT and CDR2 FQDESV (reference sequence). With V trimmed by 0 bases and J by 4 bases, 5 bases remained unmatched. CDR3 length equals 18 residues. This CDR3 is CASSLAGLAGAGYNEQFF. In nucleotides, the CDR3 is TGTGCCAGCAGCTTAGCGGGACTAGCGGGGGCCGGGTACAATGAGCAGTTCTTC.

The CDR3 protein is CASSISAGGYEQYF. The CDR3, as DNA: TGTGCCAGTAGTATCTCGGCAGGGGGCTACGAGCAGTACTTC. The genes are TRBV19 and TRBJ2-7, with 7 bases aligning to TRBD1. Trimming at V came to 3 bases and at J to 3 bases, leaving 5 bases not matched to a gene. CDR3 length equals 14 residues. Germline values: CDR1 LNHDA, CDR2 SQIVND (reference sequence).

This clonotype has ten or more counts. The J gene is TRBJ2-1, the V gene TRBV6-1; 9 bases are a match to TRBD1. Germline-derived CDR1 and CDR2 are MNHNS and SASEGT. This CDR3 contains 17 residues. V trimming: 8 bases; J trimming: 4 bases; junction bases outside the gene matches: 15. The CDR3 region is CASRPAPGTGPYNEQFF. CDR3 DNA sequence: TGTGCCAGCCGTCCGGCCCCCGGGACAGGGCCTTACAATGAGCAGTTCTTC.

The chain has TRBV6-4 and TRBJ2-2; D may be TRBD2 (5 bases). This CDR3 region has 14 residues. V lost 5 bases and J lost 2, with 9 bases in between. Germline lookup yields CDR1 MRHNA and CDR2 SNTAGT. DNA of the CDR3: TGTGCCAGCAGTCCCGGGGAAAACACCGGGGAGCTGTTTTTT. Its translation: CASSPGENTGELFF.

The chain is built from TRBV6-6 and TRBJ1-1; no clear D gene. Trimming pared 5 bases from V and 4 bases from J, leaving 11 bases between. Germline lookup yields CDR1 MNHNY and CDR2 SVGAGI (reference sequence). This CDR3 is 13 amino acids long. In nucleotides, the CDR3 is TGTGCCAGCAGTCTTCGTGGGGTCACTGAAGCTTTCTTT. It translates to CASSLRGVTEAFF.

This clonotype occurred many times. The chain employs TRBV2 and TRBJ1-4, with unresolved D. The germline V gene has CDR1 SNHLY and CDR2 FYNNEI. Trimming stripped 7 bases from V and 2 bases from J, with 17 bases between. The CDR3 contains 16 residues. The CDR3 spells CASNGREGRTNEKLFF. CDR3 coding DNA: TGTGCCAGCAATGGGAGAGAAGGGCGCACTAATGAAAAACTGTTTTTT. Full variable domain (outside the CDR3, taken from reference TRBV2 and TRBJ1-4): EPEVTQTPSHQVTQMGQEVILRCVPISNHLYFYWYRQILGQKVEFLVSFYNNEISEKSEIFDDQFSVERPDGSNFTLKIRSTKLEDSAMYFCASNGREGRTNEKLFFGSGTQLSVL.

V is TRBV12-3 or TRBV12-4 and J is TRBJ1-2, with 7 bases lining up with TRBD1. J gave up 7 bases and V 3 bases, and 8 bases lay outside the gene matches. The CDR3 runs 14 residues. The CDR3 DNA is TGTGCCAGCAGTTTTACAGGGGCAACTCGTGGCTACACCTTC. This codes for CASSFTGATRGYTF.

The chain joins TRBV2 to TRBJ2-7; a possible D gene is TRBD1 (5 bases). Germline values: CDR1 SNHLY, CDR2 FYNNEI. This CDR3 has 12 residues. V was cut by 7 bases and J by 6 bases, with 13 bases left in between. Written as DNA, the CDR3 is TGTGCCAGCACCGTGGGGCGTCTCGAGCAGTACTTC. Protein product: CASTVGRLEQYF.

The gene calls are TRBV19 and TRBJ1-5, with D perhaps TRBD1 (5 bases). The ends were cut back, 5 bases at V and 2 bases at J, with 22 bases in the middle. CDR1 and CDR2 from the germline V gene are LNHDA and SQIVND (reference sequence). CDR3 length: 18 residues. The CDR3 protein is CASSSFTGPLIGNQPQHF. In nucleotides, the CDR3 is TGTGCCAGTAGTTCATTTACGGGACCTCTGATAGGCAATCAGCCCCAGCATTTT.

This clonotype was counted ten times or more. This chain links TRBV9 with TRBJ2-3; D remains unclear. The germline V and J ends were trimmed by 0 bases and 6 bases, with 8 bases remaining between them. Germline values: CDR1 SGDLS, CDR2 YYNGEE. This CDR3 is built from 13 residues. CDR3 coding DNA: TGTGCCAGCAGCGTAGAAGTTCCGGATACGCAGTATTTT. This encodes CASSVEVPDTQYF.

V and J are TRBV27 and TRBJ1-4, with a weak D call TRBD1 (5 bases). Germline V gene sequence: CDR1 MNHEY, CDR2 SMNVEV (reference sequence). V shed 5 bases and J shed 7 bases, with 11 bases lying between them. The CDR3 loop spans 13 amino acids. The CDR3 bases are TGTGCCAGCAGTCCCCAGGGATTTGAAAAACTGTTTTTT. Translation gives CASSPQGFEKLFF.

The V gene is TRBV25-1, the J gene TRBJ2-3; TRBD1 matches 8 bases. The V segment lost 4 bases and the J segment 2 bases; nucleotides outside the gene matches: 17. CDR3 size: 19 residues. Germline V gives CDR1 MGHDK, CDR2 SYGVNS. CDR3 loop: CASSGPGQENLFTTDTQYF. The CDR3 bases are TGTGCCAGCAGTGGTCCGGGACAGGAGAATCTTTTCACCACAGATACGCAGTATTTT.

The table lists this clonotype with many counts. The V and J genes are TRBV6-1 and TRBJ2-3, with TRBD1 matching 9 bases. Germline-derived CDR1 and CDR2 are MNHNS and SASEGT. The V gene end was trimmed by 3 bases and the J gene end by 2 bases; junction bases not matched to a gene: 3. The CDR3 consists of 15 residues. Here the CDR3 DNA reads TGTGCCAGCAGTGAGGACAGGGGTCCCACAGATACGCAGTATTTT. Encoded protein: CASSEDRGPTDTQYF.

This chain links TRBV3-1 with TRBJ1-2, with 8 bases aligning to TRBD1. Trimming removed 2 bases from V and 3 bases from J; junction bases left unmatched: 14. The CDR3 totals 18 residues. CDR1 and CDR2 (germline): LGHDT, YNNKEL (reference sequence). The CDR3 sequence is CASSQRTYDRGMDYGYTF. CDR3 in DNA: TGTGCCAGCAGCCAAAGGACTTATGACAGGGGAATGGACTATGGCTACACCTTC.

In this sample, this clonotype turned up many times. The rearrangement links TRBV7-2 to TRBJ1-5; 9 bases match TRBD1. Trimming removed 4 bases from V and 4 bases from J; junction bases left unmatched: 11. Germline V CDR1 and CDR2: SGHTA, FQGNSA. The CDR3 runs 17 residues. The CDR3 here is CASSWDRAMTFNQPQHF. DNA of the CDR3: TGTGCCAGCAGCTGGGACAGGGCGATGACCTTTAATCAGCCCCAGCATTTT.

The chain links TRBV12-3 or TRBV12-4 to TRBJ2-1; 8 bases are a match to TRBD1. The CDR3 has 16 residues. V lost 6 bases and J lost 1; bases outside the gene matches: 8. The CDR3 DNA sequence: TGTGCCAGCAGCCCACGGACAGGGCTTTCCTACAATGAGCAGTTCTTC. It translates to CASSPRTGLSYNEQFF.

CDR3 protein: CASSLTAGGGGYTF. In nucleotides, the CDR3 is TGTGCCAGCAGCTTAACGGCAGGGGGCGGAGGCTACACCTTC. The chain employs TRBV7-2 and TRBJ1-2, with 8 bases aligning to TRBD1. Looked up from germline, CDR1 is SGHTA and CDR2 is FQGNSA. Trimming at V came to 2 bases and at J to 8 bases, leaving 7 bases not matched to a gene. There are 14 residues in the CDR3.

The genes are TRBV7-6 and TRBJ2-7; D possibly corresponds to TRBD2 (5 bases). The V gene's germline CDR1 is SGHVS and CDR2 FNYEAQ. This CDR3 contains 13 residues. The V gene lost 6 bases and the J gene lost 5 bases, with 14 bases spanning the gap. CDR3 DNA: TGTGCCAGCAGTCAACTAGGACTCCACGAGCAGTACTTC. Translation: CASSQLGLHEQYF.

V and J are TRBV27 and TRBJ2-2, with D possibly being TRBD2 (5 bases). Trimming took off 3 bases at V and 3 bases at J, with 8 bases between the two ends. CDR1 MNHEY and CDR2 SMNVEV come from the germline V gene (reference sequence). CDR3 length: 14 amino acids. The CDR3 coding sequence is TGTGCCAGCAGTTTGGCTAGCTACACCGGGGAGCTGTTTTTT. Amino acids: CASSLASYTGELFF.

This clonotype was seen a handful of times. This chain joins TRBV7-9 and TRBJ1-4; 7 bases line up with TRBD1. V gave up 9 bases and J gave up 8 bases; unmatched junction bases: 12. CDR1 and CDR2 (germline): SEHNR, FQNEAQ (reference sequence). The CDR3 contains 14 residues. This chain's CDR3 is CARPPETGCEKLFF. CDR3 DNA: TGTGCCAGGCCCCCCGAGACAGGGTGCGAAAAACTGTTTTTT.

This clonotype occurred many times. The chain carries TRBV12-3 or TRBV12-4 and TRBJ1-1; D might be TRBD1 (6 bases). The V gene lost 2 bases and the J gene lost 6 bases, with 28 bases spanning the gap. The CDR3 extends over 19 amino acids. The CDR3: CASSLNVVLGASIVAEAFF. The CDR3 nucleotides read TGTGCCAGCAGTTTAAACGTTGTCTTGGGGGCGAGCATTGTCGCTGAAGCTTTCTTT.

Comments on this clonotype: A much larger clone differs by one base, so this may be a read error. The conserved closing phenylalanine or tryptophan is absent in this CDR3, likely reflecting a read error. Because the CDR3's place on the DNA is in doubt, the DNA is left out and the CDR3 is given as listed by TCRdb. The rearrangement uses TRBV7-2 and TRBJ1-2. The CDR3 is 13 residues long, counting both termini. Germline assignment: CDR1 SGHTA and CDR2 FQGNSA. This CDR3 reads CASRRGGYMPCTL.